Described below is a single T cell receptor (beta chain) sequence and its context. Its recognized antigen is unknown. Nothing much larger sits one base from this clone, and base qualities are not available. The sample originates from a study of cytomegalovirus exposure and HLA in healthy donors (dated by TCRdb to about 2017). Regarding the complete study: An earlier analysis of several hundred of the donors reported 276 Gb of sequence data and approximately 120 million unique TCR beta sequences obtained from about 180 million T cells. Approximately 330 gigabases of sequencing data and around 80 million unique TCR sequences made up an early release that covered approximately 650 HLA-typed donors. Among the roughly 390 genotyped donors, under 90% belonged to the genetic ancestry cluster associated with self-reported Caucasian donors. The study aimed to test whether signatures of past pathogen exposure could be identified by cataloging public T cell receptors. Using immunosequencing, the study profiled T cell repertoires from fewer than 700 subjects and related those repertoires to cytomegalovirus serostatus. A separate validation cohort of more than 100 different subjects was used in addition to the roughly 640-subject first cohort. To predict cytomegalovirus infection status, the study brought together high-throughput TCR immunosequencing, statistical association of individual TCRs with disease status, and machine learning. To study patterns of TCR occurrence, a later analysis re-analyzed previously published TCR beta repertoires from 700 or so donors and added high-resolution HLA genotyping. In the later analysis, no new phenotypic data were used to find candidate immune exposures; instead, reliance was placed on TCR beta sequences and their occurrence across donors. To decide whether each TCR beta V gene segment behaved as functional or pseudogenic, an earlier analysis of some 540 of the donors relied on high-throughput TCR beta sequencing. Donor age, sex, ethnicity and CMV serostatus were compiled together with the repertoire data. A later genetic analysis used genome-wide SNP genotypes for 398 of the 666 donors, treating that subset as a discovery cohort. All discovery cohort repertoires had been generated using a single sequencing platform. Both class I and class II loci were covered by HLA typing, at four-digit resolution. Typing coverage varied by locus: roughly 620-630 donors for A, B, C, DRB1 and DQB1; about 520 for DQA1; approximately 570 for DPA1; fewer than 480 for DPB1. Several DR-DQ haplotypes were handled as single units for association and clustering because linkage in the cohort was strong. On average, 235,054 unique TCR beta nucleotide sequences were sequenced per donor among more than 350 genotyped donors of the cohort, with 15% to 20% of those sequences being non-productive.

The library relied on the immunoSEQ multiplex PCR assay. A mixture of 60 forward primers for TCR Vbeta segments and 13 reverse primers for TCR Jbeta segments was used in the multiplex PCR. The CDR3 region of rearranged TCR beta genes was amplified from genomic DNA by a multiplex PCR assay. Amplified TCR beta libraries were sequenced as 87-base-pair reads on the Illumina HiSeq System. Concerning the study's data processing: A later analysis tallied 75 million to 85 million unique TCR beta chains across the 550 to 850 repertoires, and around 12 million of those chains were shared by two or more donors. To remove PCR and sequencing errors, raw reads were error-corrected and collapsed into unique sequences using a nearest-neighbor algorithm that merged closely related sequences. CDR3 sequences were aligned to IMGT reference sequences to assign V, D and J gene segments. Each retained sequence needed at least a six-nucleotide match to both a V gene segment and a J gene segment. Rearrangements were called productive when the CDR3 lacked stop codons and stayed in frame with V and J; all others were non-productive. CDR3 was defined according to IMGT convention as the region running from the second conserved V-encoded cysteine to the conserved J-encoded phenylalanine. In an earlier analysis of approximately 500 of the donors, sequences lacking an unambiguous match to a single V gene segment were excluded. In an earlier analysis of several hundred of the donors, a V segment was called functional when productive rearrangements were above 56.7%, and segregating when the standard deviation between donors exceeded 5%. A statistical classification framework was developed to diagnose cytomegalovirus status using the catalog of TCR beta chain sequences. In a later analysis, TCR nucleotide sequences were compared against IMGT/GENE-DB human TR gene sequences so that V and J genes could be assigned. A later analysis assigned CDR3 sequences and most-parsimonious VDJ recombination scenarios with the TCRdist pipeline. In a later analysis, each TCR beta chain was defined by its CDR3 amino acid sequence together with its V-gene family, and reads without a unique V-gene family were excluded. As a way to deal with suspected cross-contamination and a sequencing artifact, a later analysis dropped 450 to 600 nucleotide sequences that were highly shared and had low generation probability. In a later analysis, a clonal expansion index for each public chain was calculated from normalized within-repertoire ranks of inferred template counts. Generation probabilities in a later analysis came from a VDJ recombination model fitted to out-of-frame rearrangements, and those results were checked against IGoR. Hypergeometric tests were used in a later analysis to score TCR-TCR, TCR-HLA and TCR-CMV co-occurrence, with a repertoire-size bias correction applied to the TCR pairs. To estimate false discovery rates, a later analysis permuted the HLA or CMV assignments 20 times. In a later analysis, co-occurring TCRs were grouped using DBSCAN, and TCRdist sequence similarity was added for clustering within HLA-allele-positive subsets. Repertoires with fewer than 30,000 or more than 120,000 public chains, plus five repertoires with anomalous nucleotide sharing, were excluded from co-occurrence clustering. Imported from immuneACCESS, the table was reduced by TCRdb to in-frame sequences with V and J called. These copies leave out some clones; in studies compared against another copy, an unresolved V gene accounts for under half, and the cause of the remainder is not known. V and J calls and clone size follow that table, whereas D and trimming were derived from the DNA. For this sample the table gives approximately 120,000 clones, of which roughly 80% were detected only once. Roughly 6.1% of the sample rests with the top ten.

What the work shows at the level of the full study, not this receptor alone: Correlated functional status among segregating V segments might reflect linkage disequilibrium, but an unknown experimental factor could not be ruled out. A few of the identified cytomegalovirus-associated TCR beta chains were confirmed in vitro to be specific for cytomegalovirus antigens. Because some donors lacked HLA typing at each locus, the association tests relied only on the typed subset. The 87-base-pair reads could not distinguish some IMGT-functional V segments, including TRBV6-2 and TRBV6-3, so those segments were excluded. In the study, approximately 150 TCR beta chains were listed as associated with cytomegalovirus. Cytomegalovirus status was reported to be diagnosed by the classifier with high specificity and sensitivity in both the original and validation cohorts. Roughly uniform sequencing depth across donors was assumed in presence/absence analyses, although this assumption may not hold. The only immune exposure information available for the cohort was CMV serostatus. In a later analysis, several top co-occurrence clusters were reported to appear linked to parvovirus B19, influenza, CMV and Epstein-Barr virus. Because counts were too low, 15 to 20 rarely observed V segments, including chromosome 9 orphons, were excluded from the earlier analysis of a few hundred of the donors. In this cohort, only TCR beta chains were sequenced, and detectable features were limited by the absence of alpha or paired-chain data. Specific HLA alleles were associated with around 18,000 TCR beta sequences at a false discovery rate of 0.05 in a later analysis. In a later genetic analysis, fewer N-insertions in productive TCRs were reported among donors in an Asian-associated ancestry cluster than the approximately 670-donor mean. V-gene and J-gene trimming of TCR beta chains was associated with a missense DCLRE1C variant in a later genetic analysis, and the association was replicated in an independent cohort. In an earlier analysis of roughly 560 of the donors, most TCR beta V segments were observed in productive rearrangements about 87% or about 30% of the time, broadly matching IMGT annotations. A further reported finding was that TCR beta sequences accurately predicted the HLA-A and HLA-B alleles for most subjects in the first cohort. Assigning TCR associations to individual alleles was difficult when HLA alleles, especially DR and DQ, strongly co-occurred. Compared with equally common non-associated chains, HLA-associated TCR beta chains in a later analysis were more clonally expanded and had lower generation probabilities. According to a later analysis, most CMV-associated TCR beta chains appeared to be HLA-restricted, and the HLA associations seemed to be driven largely by CMV exposure. Across donors, most TCR sequences were observed very rarely, whereas some public TCRs were present in many individuals. A cluster of highly shared sequence variants was judged likely to represent a technical artifact of the sequencing pipeline. According to a later analysis, TCR association rates differed among HLA loci, with DRB1 alleles showing the most associated TCRs and HLA-C alleles showing the fewest. The authors suggested that the approach could potentially be generalized to other disease states and immunological phenotypes.

The CDR3 spans 15 residues, from the cysteine through the phenylalanine. Only the CDR3 part of the read is kept: 45 bases, read in frame from the first base. V is clipped by 8 bases and J by 5 bases, and the sequence between their germline boundaries is 19 bases long. The germline V gene (reference sequence) provides CDR1 MNHNY and CDR2 SVGAGI. The cohort consisted of 670 or so healthy bone marrow donors. Cohort members were all nominally healthy when sampled, although unrecorded immune exposures were likely present. The donor was CMV seronegative and was included in the group of hundreds of seronegative cohort members. A peripheral blood sample was collected from each donor, and TCR beta sequencing was performed on peripheral blood mononuclear cells. Genomic DNA was extracted from the blood cell samples with the Qiagen DNeasy Blood Extraction Kit.

The sequenced sample consisted of PBMCs. This receptor was identified in a woman between 35 and 50 years old in good health and CMV-seronegative. The sequence is built from TRBV6-6 and TRBJ2-1; 6 matching bases give a weak D call of TRBD2. The CDR3 here reads CASRQRLDRNNEQFF. The nucleotide sequence reads as follows: TGTGCCAGCCGACAGAGACTAGACCGAAACAATGAGCAGTTCTTC.